This TCR beta chain was found in a study of OX40 agonist ivuxolimab in advanced cancers. As for this clone: Relative to the germline gene, one junction end is altered; a read error may explain this.

Per the germline V gene, CDR1 is LNHDA and CDR2 is SQIVND (reference sequence). The CDR3 is made up of 14 amino acids. Some clones are missing from TCRdb's copy, which holds only in-frame ones; the method was immunoSEQ multiplex PCR. The sample shows 11,000 to 15,000 clones, around four fifths of them seen only once. Specimen: CD4+ or CD8+ T cells sorted from blood, collected in a trial of the OX40 agonist ivuxolimab. The chain has TRBV19 and TRBJ2-1; no reliable D call. The source of this sequence is an adult with an advanced solid tumor such as melanoma, head and neck, liver or kidney cancer. In DNA form, the CDR3 reads TGTGCCAGTAGTATCCTAAGCTCCTACAATAAGCAGTTCTTC. Residues: CASSILSSYNKQFF.